This T cell receptor (beta chain) emerged from a study of blood T cells in healthy people across ages. CDR3 length: 19 residues. With 5 bases clipped from V and 6 bases from J, the junction kept 22 bases outside the gene matches. Germline CDR1 reads LNHNV; CDR2 reads YYDKDF (reference sequence). Study results and limitations: Relative to aged donors, long-lived donors carried more naive CD4+ cells and displayed higher diversity. CMV status of donors was not determined, possibly confounding expanded clonotype changes.

Samples each had at least 5 micrograms of total RNA extracted. Through a sample-barcoded 5' primer and a J-beta primer mix, a second PCR was run for roughly 6 to 12 cycles. Each cDNA molecule, via a template-switch adaptor with 12 random nucleotides, was tagged. TCRdb passed the 5' RACE reads through MiXCR, listing each CDR3 protein once. The data hold about 1,400,000 distinct CDR3 sequences, with 42% observed a single time. This clonotype was recorded at least ten times. Its antigen is unidentified. Sequencing used blood. The TCR originated in a woman aged 18-29 years in good health. This chain joins TRBV15 and TRBJ1-2; 9 nucleotides line up with TRBD1. The DNA of the CDR3 is TGTGCCACCAGCCTCACTTACCCTCGGGCCGGGACAGGGACAAATGGCTACACCTTC. Translated, it gives CATSLTYPRAGTGTNGYTF. Looking up the rest from reference TRBV15 and TRBJ1-2 gives the full variable domain: DAMVIQNPRYQVTQFGKPVTLSCSQTLNHNVMYWYQQKSSQAPKLLFHYYDKDFNNEADTPDNFQSRRPNTSFCFLDIRSPGLGDTAMYLCATSLTYPRAGTGTNGYTFGSGTRLTVV.